This TCR beta chain derives from a study of blood T cell repertoires in COVID-19. Some clones are missing from TCRdb's copy, which holds only in-frame ones; the method was immunoSEQ multiplex PCR. Among 130,000 to 150,000 clones listed, roughly four fifths were seen once. This CDR3 region has 13 residues. The V and J ends lost 3 bases and 7 bases respectively, with 13 bases between them. Germline values: CDR1 SGHRS, CDR2 YFSETQ. The chain combines TRBV5-1 with TRBJ1-1, with a tentative D call TRBD1 (6 bases). The sample consisted of peripheral blood. The source of this sequence is a human donor with acute or convalescent COVID-19. The donor label of this sample is uncertain. The CDR3 sequence: CASSYGRGGEAFF. The DNA of the CDR3 is TGCGCCAGCAGCTATGGCAGGGGCGGTGAAGCTTTCTTT.